Here is one T cell receptor (beta chain) with its context. This sample includes further DNA sequences coding for the same CDR3. This table comes from immunoSEQ multiplex PCR, and its TCRdb copy is limited to in-frame clones, with some not included. The sample includes about 100,000 clones, more than 90% of them seen just once. The entry originates in a study of blood T cell repertoires in COVID-19. About the research overall: Sites in the United States, Italy and Spain provided acute and convalescent COVID-19 samples. In each case, the material was cDNA or gDNA derived from T cells, B-cell-depleted T cells, or PBMCs.

The germline CDR1 and CDR2 sequences are SQVTM and ANQGSEA. The CDR3 is 11 residues long. Trimming at V came to 7 bases and at J to 8 bases, leaving 7 bases not matched to a gene. Sequencing used peripheral blood. The genes are TRBV29-1 and TRBJ1-2; 7 bases are a match to TRBD1. The TCR comes from a man between 65 and 79 years old with acute or convalescent COVID-19. CDR3 region: CSATTGFGYTF. CDR3 nucleotide sequence: TGCAGCGCTACGACAGGGTTCGGCTACACCTTC.